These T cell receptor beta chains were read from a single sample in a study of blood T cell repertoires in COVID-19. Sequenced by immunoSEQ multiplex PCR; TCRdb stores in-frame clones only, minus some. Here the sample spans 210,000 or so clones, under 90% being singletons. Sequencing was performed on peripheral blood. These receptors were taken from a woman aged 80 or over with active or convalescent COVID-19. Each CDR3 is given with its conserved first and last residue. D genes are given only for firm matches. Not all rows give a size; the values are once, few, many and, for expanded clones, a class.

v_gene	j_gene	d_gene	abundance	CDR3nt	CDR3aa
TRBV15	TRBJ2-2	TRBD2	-	TGTGCCACCAGCACACAGGGGAGGACTAGCGGGGGAGGGGACACCGGGGAGCTGTTTTTT	CATSTQGRTSGGGDTGELFF
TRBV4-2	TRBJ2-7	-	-	TGTGCCAGCAGCCAAGATATGGGGCGCCGGGAGCAGTACTTC	CASSQDMGRREQYF
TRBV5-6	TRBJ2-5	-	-	TGTGCCAGCAGCTTCAGGGGCCAAGAGACCCAGTACTTC	CASSFRGQETQYF
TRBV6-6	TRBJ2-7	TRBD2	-	TGTGCCAGCAGTTACTCCGGGACTAGCGTTTACGAGCAGTACTTC	CASSYSGTSVYEQYF
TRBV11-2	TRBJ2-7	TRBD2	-	TGTGCCAGCCGTTCTAGCGGGGGCTACGAGCAGTACTTC	CASRSSGGYEQYF
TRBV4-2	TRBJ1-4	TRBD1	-	TGTGCCAGCACCACGGACAGGGACGAAATGAATGAAAAACTGTTTTTT	CASTTDRDEMNEKLFF
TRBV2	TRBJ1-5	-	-	TGTGCCAGCAGTGCTGCTGTACAATATCAGCCCCAGCATTTT	CASSAAVQYQPQHF
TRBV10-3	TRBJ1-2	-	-	TGTGCCACCACACGAGGGATTAACTATGGCTACACCTTC	CATTRGINYGYTF
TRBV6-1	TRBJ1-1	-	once	TGTGCCAGCAGTGACACCAACAGGGCCCCTGAAGCTTTCTTT	CASSDTNRAPEAFF
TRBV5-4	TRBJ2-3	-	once	TGTGCCAGCAGCTTGGCCGCCCCCGAGAATACGCAGTATTTT	CASSLAAPENTQYF
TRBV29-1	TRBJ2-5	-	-	TGCAGCACAAACAGGGACCAAGAGACCCAGTACTTC	CSTNRDQETQYF
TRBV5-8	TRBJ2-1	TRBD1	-	TGTGCCAGCAGCTTGGTAGGGGGCGACTTAAGAGAGCAGTTCTTC	CASSLVGGDLREQFF
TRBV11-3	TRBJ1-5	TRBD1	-	TGTGCCAGCAGCTTAGGGACAGGGCGGGAGCAGCCCCAGCATTTT	CASSLGTGREQPQHF
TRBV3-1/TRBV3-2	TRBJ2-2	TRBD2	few	TGTGCCAGCAGTCCTATAGCGGGAGGAGCTAACACCGGGGAGCTGTTTTTT	CASSPIAGGANTGELFF
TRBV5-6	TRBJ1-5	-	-	TGTGCCAGCAGCCTCTCGGGGAACAATCAGCCCCAGCATTTT	CASSLSGNNQPQHF
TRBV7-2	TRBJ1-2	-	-	TGTGCCAGCAGCCCCCAGAGCGGGGTCCCTAACTATGGCTACACCTTC	CASSPQSGVPNYGYTF
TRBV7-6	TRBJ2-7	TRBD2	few	TGTGCCAGCAGCTTCGTATTAGCGGGAGGGCCGGGTTCCCACGAGCAGTACTTC	CASSFVLAGGPGSHEQYF
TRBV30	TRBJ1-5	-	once	TGTGCCTGGAGGGCGTCACAGGGTAGCAATCAGCCCCAGCATTTT	CAWRASQGSNQPQHF
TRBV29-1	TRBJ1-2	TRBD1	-	TGCAGCGTTGAAGCCGGACAGGGCTGGGGCTACACCTTC	CSVEAGQGWGYTF
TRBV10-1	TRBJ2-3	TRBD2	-	TGCGCCAGTCAGGGGCGGGGGGTCCTGGGGGGCACAGATACGCAGTATTTT	CASQGRGVLGGTDTQYF
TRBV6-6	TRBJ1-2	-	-	TGTGCCAGCAGCCCCCGGCGGGGCGACTATGGCTACACCTTC	CASSPRRGDYGYTF
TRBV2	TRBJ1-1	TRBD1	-	TGTGCCAGCAGGGTGGGACAGGTCAACACTGAAGCTTTCTTT	CASRVGQVNTEAFF
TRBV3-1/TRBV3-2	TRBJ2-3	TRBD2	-	TGTGCCAGCAGCCTCCGGGTAGCGGGAGACACGCAGTATTTT	CASSLRVAGDTQYF
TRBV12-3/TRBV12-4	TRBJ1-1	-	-	TGTGCCAGCAGTTTCGGCACTGAAGCTTTCTTT	CASSFGTEAFF
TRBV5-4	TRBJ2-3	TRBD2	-	TGTGCCAGCAGCCTTCGACTAGCGGGAGATGATACGCAGTATTTT	CASSLRLAGDDTQYF
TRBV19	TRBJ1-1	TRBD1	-	TGTGCCAGTAGTGCCCGCCCCGGGACAGGGAACACTGAAGCTTTCTTT	CASSARPGTGNTEAFF
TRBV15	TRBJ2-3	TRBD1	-	TGTGCCACCAGCAGTCAGGGGGCTTACACAGATACGCAGTATTTT	CATSSQGAYTDTQYF